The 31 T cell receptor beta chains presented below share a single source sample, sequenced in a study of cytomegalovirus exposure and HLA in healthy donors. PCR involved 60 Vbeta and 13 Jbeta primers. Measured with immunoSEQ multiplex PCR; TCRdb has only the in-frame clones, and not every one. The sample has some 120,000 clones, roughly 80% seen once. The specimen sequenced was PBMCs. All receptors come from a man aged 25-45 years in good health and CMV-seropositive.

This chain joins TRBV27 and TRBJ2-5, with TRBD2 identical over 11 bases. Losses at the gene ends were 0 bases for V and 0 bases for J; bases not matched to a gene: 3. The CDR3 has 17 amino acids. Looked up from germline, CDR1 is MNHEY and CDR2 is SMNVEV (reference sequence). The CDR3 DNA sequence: TGTGCCAGCAGTTTATCCCCTAGCGGGGGGTACCAAGAGACCCAGTACTTC. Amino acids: CASSLSPSGGYQETQYF.

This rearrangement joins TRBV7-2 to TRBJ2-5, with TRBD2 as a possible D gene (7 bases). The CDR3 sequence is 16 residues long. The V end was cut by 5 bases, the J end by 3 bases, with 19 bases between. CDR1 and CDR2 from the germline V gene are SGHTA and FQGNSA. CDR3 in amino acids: CASSRALWGGEETQYF. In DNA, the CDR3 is TGTGCCAGCAGCAGGGCCTTGTGGGGGGGCGAAGAGACCCAGTACTTC.

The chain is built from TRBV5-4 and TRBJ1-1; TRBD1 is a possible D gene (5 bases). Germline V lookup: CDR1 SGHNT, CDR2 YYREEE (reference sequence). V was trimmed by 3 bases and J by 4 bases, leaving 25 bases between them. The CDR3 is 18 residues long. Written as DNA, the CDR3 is TGTGCCAGCAGCTCGAATCTGGGACCGCACGGGGGAAGCACTGAAGCTTTCTTT. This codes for CASSSNLGPHGGSTEAFF.

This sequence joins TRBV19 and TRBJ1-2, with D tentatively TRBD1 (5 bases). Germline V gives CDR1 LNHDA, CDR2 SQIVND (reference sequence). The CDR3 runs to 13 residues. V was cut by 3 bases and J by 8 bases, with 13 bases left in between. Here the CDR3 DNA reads TGTGCCAGTAGTATGTTGACAGTACGAGGCTACACCTTC. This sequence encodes CASSMLTVRGYTF.

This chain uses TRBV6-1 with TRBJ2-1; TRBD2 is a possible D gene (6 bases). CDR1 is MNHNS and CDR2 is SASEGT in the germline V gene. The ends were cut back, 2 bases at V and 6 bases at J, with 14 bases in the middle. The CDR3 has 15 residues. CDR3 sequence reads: CASSEWGEGGNEQFF. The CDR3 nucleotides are TGTGCCAGCAGTGAATGGGGGGAAGGTGGCAATGAGCAGTTCTTC.

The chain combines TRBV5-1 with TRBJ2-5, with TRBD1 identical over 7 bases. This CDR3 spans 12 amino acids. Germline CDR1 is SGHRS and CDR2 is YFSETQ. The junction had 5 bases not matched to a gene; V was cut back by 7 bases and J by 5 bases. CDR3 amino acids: CASHRGRETQYF. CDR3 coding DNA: TGCGCCAGCCACAGGGGTAGGGAGACCCAGTACTTC.

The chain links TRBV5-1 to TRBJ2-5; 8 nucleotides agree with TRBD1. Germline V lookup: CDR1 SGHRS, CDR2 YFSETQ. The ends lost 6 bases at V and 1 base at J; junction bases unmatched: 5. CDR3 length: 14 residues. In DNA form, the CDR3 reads TGCGCCAGCACCCGGACAGGGAGCCAAGAGACCCAGTACTTC. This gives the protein CASTRTGSQETQYF.

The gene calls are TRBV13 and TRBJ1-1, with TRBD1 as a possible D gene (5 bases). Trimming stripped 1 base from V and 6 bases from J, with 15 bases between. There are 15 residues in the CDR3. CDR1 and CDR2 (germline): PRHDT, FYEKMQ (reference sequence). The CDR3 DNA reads TGTGCCAGCAGCTTAGAGTTCCAGGGTTTCCCTGAAGCTTTCTTT. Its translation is CASSLEFQGFPEAFF.

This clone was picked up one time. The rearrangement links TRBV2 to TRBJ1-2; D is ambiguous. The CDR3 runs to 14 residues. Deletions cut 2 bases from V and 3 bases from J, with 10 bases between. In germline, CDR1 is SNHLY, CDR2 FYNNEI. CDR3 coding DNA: TGTGCCAGCAGTGAAAGGCAGGCCTACTATGGCTACACCTTC. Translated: CASSERQAYYGYTF.

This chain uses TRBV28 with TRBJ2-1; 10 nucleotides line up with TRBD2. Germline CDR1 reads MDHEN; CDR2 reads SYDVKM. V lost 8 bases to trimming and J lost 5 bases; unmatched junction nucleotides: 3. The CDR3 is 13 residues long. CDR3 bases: TGTGCCAGCCAAGCGGGAGGGCACAATGAGCAGTTCTTC. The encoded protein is CASQAGGHNEQFF.

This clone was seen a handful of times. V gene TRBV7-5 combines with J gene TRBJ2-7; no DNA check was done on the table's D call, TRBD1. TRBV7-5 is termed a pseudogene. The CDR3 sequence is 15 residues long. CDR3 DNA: TGTGTCAGAAGCTTAGGGGCAGAGACCTACTACGAGCAGTACTTC. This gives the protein CVRSLGAETYYEQYF.

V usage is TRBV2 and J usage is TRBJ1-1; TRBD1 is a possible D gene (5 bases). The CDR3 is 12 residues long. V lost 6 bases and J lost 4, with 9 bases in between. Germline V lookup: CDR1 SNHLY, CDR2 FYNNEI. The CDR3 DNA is TGTGCCAGCAGGGGGCGCGGCACTGAAGCTTTCTTT. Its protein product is CASRGRGTEAFF. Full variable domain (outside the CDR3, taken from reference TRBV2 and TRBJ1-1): EPEVTQTPSHQVTQMGQEVILRCVPISNHLYFYWYRQILGQKVEFLVSFYNNEISEKSEIFDDQFSVERPDGSNFTLKIRSTKLEDSAMYFCASRGRGTEAFFGQGTRLTVV.

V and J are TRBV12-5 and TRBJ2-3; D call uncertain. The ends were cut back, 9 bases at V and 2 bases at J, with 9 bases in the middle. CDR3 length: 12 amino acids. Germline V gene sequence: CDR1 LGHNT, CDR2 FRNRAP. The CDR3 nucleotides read TGTGCTAGCAGAGGCCACACAGATACGCAGTATTTT. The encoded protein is CASRGHTDTQYF.

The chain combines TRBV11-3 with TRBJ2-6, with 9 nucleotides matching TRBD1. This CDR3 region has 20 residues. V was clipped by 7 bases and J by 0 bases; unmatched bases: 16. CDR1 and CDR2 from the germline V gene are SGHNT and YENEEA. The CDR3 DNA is TGTGCCAGCACCCCGGCAAGTTCCCGGGACAGGGTCTCTGGGGCCAACGTCCTGACTTTC. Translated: CASTPASSRDRVSGANVLTF.

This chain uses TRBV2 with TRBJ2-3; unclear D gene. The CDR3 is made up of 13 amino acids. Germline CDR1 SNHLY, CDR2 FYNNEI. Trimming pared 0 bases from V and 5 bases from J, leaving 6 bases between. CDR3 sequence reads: CASSEARVDTQYF. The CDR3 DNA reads TGTGCCAGCAGTGAAGCGCGTGTAGATACGCAGTATTTT.

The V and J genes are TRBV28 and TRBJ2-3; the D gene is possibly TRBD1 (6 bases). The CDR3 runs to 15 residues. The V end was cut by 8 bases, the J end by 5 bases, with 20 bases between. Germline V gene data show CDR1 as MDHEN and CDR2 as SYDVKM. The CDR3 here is CASSSIGTQQDTQYF. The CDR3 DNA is TGTGCCAGCTCTTCCATCGGGACACAACAAGATACGCAGTATTTT. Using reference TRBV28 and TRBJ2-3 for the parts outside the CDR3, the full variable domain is DVKVTQSSRYLVKRTGEKVFLECVQDMDHENMFWYRQDPGLGLRLIYFSYDVKMKEKGDIPEGYSVSREKKERFSLILESASTNQTSMYLCASSSIGTQQDTQYFGPGTRLTVL.

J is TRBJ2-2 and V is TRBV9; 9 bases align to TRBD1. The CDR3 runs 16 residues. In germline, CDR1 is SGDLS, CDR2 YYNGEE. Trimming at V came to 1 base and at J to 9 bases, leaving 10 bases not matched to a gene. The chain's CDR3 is CASSVTGGVTARELFF. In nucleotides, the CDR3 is TGTGCCAGCAGCGTAACAGGGGGCGTCACCGCCAGGGAGCTGTTTTTT.

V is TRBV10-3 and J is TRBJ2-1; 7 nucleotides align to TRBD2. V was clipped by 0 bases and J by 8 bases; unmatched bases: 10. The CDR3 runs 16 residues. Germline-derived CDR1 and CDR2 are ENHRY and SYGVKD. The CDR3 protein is CAISESTREGRDEQFF. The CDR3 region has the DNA TGTGCCATCAGTGAGTCGACGAGGGAGGGCCGCGATGAGCAGTTCTTC.

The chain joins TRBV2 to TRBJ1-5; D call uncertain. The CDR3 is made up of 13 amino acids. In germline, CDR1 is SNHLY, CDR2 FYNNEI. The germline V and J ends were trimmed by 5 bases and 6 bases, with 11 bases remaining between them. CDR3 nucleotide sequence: TGTGCCAGCAGTTACGGGAGGGCTCAGCCCCAGCATTTT. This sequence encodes CASSYGRAQPQHF.

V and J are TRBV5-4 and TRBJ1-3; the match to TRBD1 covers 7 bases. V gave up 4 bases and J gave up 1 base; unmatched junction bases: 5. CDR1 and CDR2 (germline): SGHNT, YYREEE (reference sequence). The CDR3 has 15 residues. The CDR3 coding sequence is TGTGCCAGCAGCCGACAGGGAAGGTCTGGAAACACCATATATTTT. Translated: CASSRQGRSGNTIYF.

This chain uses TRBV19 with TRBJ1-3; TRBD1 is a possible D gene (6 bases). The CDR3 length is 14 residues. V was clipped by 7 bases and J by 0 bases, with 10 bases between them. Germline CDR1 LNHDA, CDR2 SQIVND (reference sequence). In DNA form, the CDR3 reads TGTGCCAGTACCGACAGGAGCTCTGGAAACACCATATATTTT. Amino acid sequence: CASTDRSSGNTIYF.

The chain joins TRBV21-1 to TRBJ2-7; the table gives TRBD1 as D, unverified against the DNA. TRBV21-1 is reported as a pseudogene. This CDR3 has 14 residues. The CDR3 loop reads CASILNCQAYEQYF. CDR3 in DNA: TGTGCCAGCATTTTAAATTGTCAGGCCTACGAGCAGTACTTC.

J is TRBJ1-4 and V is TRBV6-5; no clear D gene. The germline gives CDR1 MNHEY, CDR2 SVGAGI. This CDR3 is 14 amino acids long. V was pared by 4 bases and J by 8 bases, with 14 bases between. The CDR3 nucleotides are TGTGCCAGCAGTTTGCGGGCCCCGGGCGAAAAACTGTTTTTT. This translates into CASSLRAPGEKLFF.

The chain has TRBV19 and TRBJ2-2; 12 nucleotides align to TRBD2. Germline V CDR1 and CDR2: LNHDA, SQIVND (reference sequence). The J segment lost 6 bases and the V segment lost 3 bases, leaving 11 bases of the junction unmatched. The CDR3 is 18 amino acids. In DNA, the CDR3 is TGTGCCAGTAGTATTCCCCTCGGGGCTAGCGGGAGGGCCGGGGAGCTGTTTTTT. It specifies CASSIPLGASGRAGELFF.

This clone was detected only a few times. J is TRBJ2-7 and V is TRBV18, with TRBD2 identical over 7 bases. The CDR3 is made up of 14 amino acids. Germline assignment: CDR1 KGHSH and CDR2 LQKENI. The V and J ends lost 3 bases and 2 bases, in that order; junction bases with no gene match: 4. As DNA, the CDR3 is TGTGCCAGCTCACCTTACGGGACTACCTACGAGCAGTACTTC. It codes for CASSPYGTTYEQYF.

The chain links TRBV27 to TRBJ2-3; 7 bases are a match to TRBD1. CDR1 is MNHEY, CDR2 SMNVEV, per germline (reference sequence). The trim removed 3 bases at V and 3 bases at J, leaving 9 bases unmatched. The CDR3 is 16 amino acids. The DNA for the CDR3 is TGTGCCAGCAGTTTGGCGGCAGGGGGTAGGACAGATACGCAGTATTTT. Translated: CASSLAAGGRTDTQYF.

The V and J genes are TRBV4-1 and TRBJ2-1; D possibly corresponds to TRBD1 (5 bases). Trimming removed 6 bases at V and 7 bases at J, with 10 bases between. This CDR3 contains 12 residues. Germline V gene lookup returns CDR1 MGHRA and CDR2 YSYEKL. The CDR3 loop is CASSAGRNEQFF. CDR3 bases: TGCGCCAGCAGTGCAGGGCGGAATGAGCAGTTCTTC.

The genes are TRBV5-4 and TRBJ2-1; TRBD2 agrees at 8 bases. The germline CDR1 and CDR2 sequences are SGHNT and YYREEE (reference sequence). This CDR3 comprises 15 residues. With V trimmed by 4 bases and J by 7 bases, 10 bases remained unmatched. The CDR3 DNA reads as TGTGCCAGCAGCGGTACTAGCGGAGGGAGTAATGAGCAGTTCTTC. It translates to CASSGTSGGSNEQFF.

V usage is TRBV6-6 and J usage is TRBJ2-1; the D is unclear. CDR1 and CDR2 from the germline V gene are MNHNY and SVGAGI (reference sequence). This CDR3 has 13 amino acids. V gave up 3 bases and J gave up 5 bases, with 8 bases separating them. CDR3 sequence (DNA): TGTGCCAGCAGTTATTTACTTCACAATGAGCAGTTCTTC. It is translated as CASSYLLHNEQFF.

The CDR3 region is CASSSNSYEQYF. The CDR3 DNA reads as TGTGCCAGCAGTTCCAACTCCTACGAGCAGTACTTC. The V call is TRBV28, the J call TRBJ2-7; unclear D gene. Germline lookup yields CDR1 MDHEN and CDR2 SYDVKM. The CDR3 spans 12 residues. V shed 4 bases and J shed 0 bases, with 4 bases lying between them.

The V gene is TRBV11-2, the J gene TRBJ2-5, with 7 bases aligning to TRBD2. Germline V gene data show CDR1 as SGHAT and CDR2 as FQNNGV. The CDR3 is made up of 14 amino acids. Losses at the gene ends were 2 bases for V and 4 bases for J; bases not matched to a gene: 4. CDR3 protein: CASSLLTGGETQYF. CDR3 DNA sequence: TGTGCCAGCAGCTTATTGACGGGGGGAGAGACCCAGTACTTC.